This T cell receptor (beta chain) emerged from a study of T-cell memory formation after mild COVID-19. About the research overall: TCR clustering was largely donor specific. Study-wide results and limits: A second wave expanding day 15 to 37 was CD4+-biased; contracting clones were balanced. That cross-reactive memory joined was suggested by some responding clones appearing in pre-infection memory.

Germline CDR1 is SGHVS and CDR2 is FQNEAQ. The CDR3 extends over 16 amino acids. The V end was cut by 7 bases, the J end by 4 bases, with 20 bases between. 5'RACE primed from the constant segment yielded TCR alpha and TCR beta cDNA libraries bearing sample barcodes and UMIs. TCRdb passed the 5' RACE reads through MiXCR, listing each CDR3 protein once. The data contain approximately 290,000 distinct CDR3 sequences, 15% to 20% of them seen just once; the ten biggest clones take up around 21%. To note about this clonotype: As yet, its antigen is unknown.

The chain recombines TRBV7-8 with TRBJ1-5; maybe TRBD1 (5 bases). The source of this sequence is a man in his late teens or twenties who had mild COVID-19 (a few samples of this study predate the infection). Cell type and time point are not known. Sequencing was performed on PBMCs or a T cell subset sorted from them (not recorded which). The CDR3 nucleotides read TGTGCCAGCACCCTAGGGGTTGTGGGGATTAATCAGCCCCAGCATTTT. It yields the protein CASTLGVVGINQPQHF.